The clone carrying this T cell receptor (beta chain) was recorded only once. These data belong to a study of glioma-infiltrating T cells after dendritic cell vaccination. The CDR3 loop spans 14 amino acids. V trimming: 4 bases; J trimming: 9 bases; junction bases outside the gene matches: 6. The germline CDR1 and CDR2 sequences are SNHLY and FYNNEI. Time point here: after dendritic cell vaccination, including at tumor progression/relapse. Using immunoSEQ multiplex PCR, the repertoire was profiled, and TCRdb retains in-frame clones only, with some absent. Of around 78,000 clones in the sample, roughly 85% were seen once.

The specimen was blood, collected after dendritic cell vaccination. The chain links TRBV2 to TRBJ2-1, with 10 bases matching TRBD1. The clonotype comes from a human donor with glioblastoma. The CDR3 region is CASSGQRTGGEQFF. The DNA for the CDR3 is TGTGCCAGCAGTGGGCAGCGGACAGGGGGTGAGCAGTTCTTC.